This T cell receptor (beta chain) was captured in a study of blood T cell repertoires in COVID-19. The J segment lost 8 bases and the V segment lost 4 bases, leaving 8 bases of the junction unmatched. Germline V gene lookup returns CDR1 LGHDT and CDR2 YNNKEL (reference sequence). The CDR3 spans 15 residues. Profiled with immunoSEQ multiplex PCR; TCRdb holds only in-frame clones, not every one. The sample has 500,000 or so clones, around 90% seen once. The sample was PBMCs or T cells enriched from blood (not recorded which). The TCR sequence derives from a woman aged 18-29 years who had recovered from COVID-19. This chain connects TRBV3-1 (or the pseudogene TRBV3-2) to TRBJ2-2; TRBD2 matches 9 bases. The CDR3 spells CASSPKRGVTGELFF. The CDR3 DNA is TGTGCCAGCAGCCCTAAGCGGGGGGTTACGGGGGAGCTGTTTTTT.